Listed below are T cell receptor beta chains from one sample, sequenced in a study of shared clonotypes between healthy human individuals. Assay: immunoSEQ multiplex PCR; the TCRdb copy retains only in-frame clones and omits some. The table includes under 600,000 clones, almost 97% detected once. Input material: naive CD4+ T cells sorted from blood. The source of these receptors is a woman in her twenties or thirties in good health. Each CDR3 is given with its conserved first and last residue. The D gene is left open where the match is weak. Clone size is given for some rows only: seen once, a few or many times, or a class if the clone is expanded.

v_call: TRBV19; clone_size: .; j_call: TRBJ1-2; d_call: TRBD1; cdr3_aa: CASSVYGTENYGYTF; cdr3_nt: TGTGCCAGTAGTGTATACGGGACAGAGAACTATGGCTACACCTTC
v_call: TRBV28; clone_size: .; j_call: TRBJ2-4; d_call: .; cdr3_aa: CASTKRGKNIQYF; cdr3_nt: TGTGCCAGCACGAAACGGGGGAAAAACATTCAGTACTTC
v_call: TRBV11-2; clone_size: .; j_call: TRBJ1-2; d_call: .; cdr3_aa: CASSLVRGSGYTF; cdr3_nt: TGTGCCAGCAGCTTAGTCAGAGGGTCGGGCTACACCTTC
v_call: TRBV5-4; clone_size: once; j_call: TRBJ1-1; d_call: TRBD1; cdr3_aa: CASSLVKRTGFTEAFF; cdr3_nt: TGTGCCAGCAGCTTGGTGAAAAGGACAGGGTTCACTGAAGCTTTCTTT
v_call: TRBV10-1; clone_size: .; j_call: TRBJ2-7; d_call: .; cdr3_aa: CASSSSGYEQYF; cdr3_nt: TGCGCCAGCAGCTCGAGTGGGTACGAGCAGTACTTC
v_call: TRBV5-1; clone_size: .; j_call: TRBJ2-7; d_call: TRBD1; cdr3_aa: CASSDRNSYEQYF; cdr3_nt: TGCGCCAGCTCGGACAGGAACTCCTACGAGCAGTACTTC
v_call: TRBV7-9; clone_size: .; j_call: TRBJ1-1; d_call: .; cdr3_aa: CASSLERGDTEAFF; cdr3_nt: TGTGCCAGCAGCTTAGAAAGGGGCGACACTGAAGCTTTCTTT
v_call: TRBV6-5; clone_size: .; j_call: TRBJ2-7; d_call: .; cdr3_aa: CASSRNTGSYEQYF; cdr3_nt: TGTGCCAGCAGCCGCAACACAGGATCCTACGAGCAGTACTTC
v_call: TRBV19; clone_size: .; j_call: TRBJ2-2; d_call: TRBD2; cdr3_aa: CASLLAGGNTGELFF; cdr3_nt: TGTGCCAGCTTACTAGCGGGAGGGAACACCGGGGAGCTGTTTTTT
v_call: TRBV2; clone_size: .; j_call: TRBJ2-7; d_call: .; cdr3_aa: CASSEFYEQYF; cdr3_nt: TGTGCCAGCAGTGAATTCTACGAGCAGTACTTC
v_call: TRBV19; clone_size: once; j_call: TRBJ2-4; d_call: .; cdr3_aa: CASSVLNIQYF; cdr3_nt: TGTGCCAGTAGTGTGTTAAACATTCAGTACTTC
v_call: TRBV14; clone_size: .; j_call: TRBJ2-5; d_call: .; cdr3_aa: CASSQSLELREIQYF; cdr3_nt: TGTGCCAGCAGCCAATCGTTAGAGCTCCGAGAGATCCAGTACTTC
v_call: TRBV7-9; clone_size: .; j_call: TRBJ2-3; d_call: .; cdr3_aa: CASSFYNPDTQYF; cdr3_nt: TGTGCCAGCAGCTTTTACAACCCAGATACGCAGTATTTT
v_call: TRBV28; clone_size: .; j_call: TRBJ2-1; d_call: TRBD2; cdr3_aa: CASKGGRGSYNEQFF; cdr3_nt: TGTGCCAGCAAGGGCGGGAGGGGCTCCTACAATGAGCAGTTCTTC
v_call: TRBV5-1; clone_size: .; j_call: TRBJ1-6; d_call: .; cdr3_aa: CASSGSGTPNSPLHF; cdr3_nt: TGCGCCAGCTCCGGCAGTGGGACCCCGAATTCACCCCTCCACTTT
v_call: TRBV6-1; clone_size: .; j_call: TRBJ1-4; d_call: .; cdr3_aa: CASRLDINEKLFF; cdr3_nt: TGTGCCAGCAGACTTGACATTAATGAAAAACTGTTTTTT
v_call: TRBV27; clone_size: .; j_call: TRBJ2-2; d_call: .; cdr3_aa: CASSGAGELFF; cdr3_nt: TGTGCCAGCAGTGGGGCCGGGGAGCTGTTTTTT
v_call: TRBV19; clone_size: once; j_call: TRBJ1-5; d_call: .; cdr3_aa: CASSIAPGSYQPQHF; cdr3_nt: TGTGCCAGTAGTATAGCTCCGGGATCCTATCAGCCCCAGCATTTT
v_call: TRBV11-2; clone_size: .; j_call: TRBJ2-4; d_call: .; cdr3_aa: CASSLQGPRPSGNIQYF; cdr3_nt: TGTGCCAGCAGCTTGCAGGGGCCGCGGCCATCAGGGAACATTCAGTACTTC
v_call: TRBV28; clone_size: .; j_call: TRBJ2-5; d_call: .; cdr3_aa: CASSSHFQETQYF; cdr3_nt: TGTGCCAGCAGTTCCCACTTTCAAGAGACCCAGTACTTC
v_call: TRBV29-1; clone_size: .; j_call: TRBJ2-1; d_call: TRBD2; cdr3_aa: CSVVSRAGGLYPSSYNEQFF; cdr3_nt: TGCAGCGTTGTGTCTCGGGCGGGAGGGCTTTACCCGAGCTCCTACAATGAGCAGTTCTTC
v_call: TRBV19; clone_size: .; j_call: TRBJ2-7; d_call: .; cdr3_aa: CASSWGSTGSYEQYF; cdr3_nt: TGTGCCAGTAGCTGGGGGTCGACAGGTTCCTACGAGCAGTACTTC
v_call: TRBV6-6; clone_size: .; j_call: TRBJ1-1; d_call: .; cdr3_aa: CASSYSPGQNTEAFF; cdr3_nt: TGTGCCAGCAGTTACTCCCCAGGGCAGAACACTGAAGCTTTCTTT
v_call: TRBV29-1; clone_size: .; j_call: TRBJ1-5; d_call: TRBD1; cdr3_aa: CSVTSQGANQPQHF; cdr3_nt: TGCAGCGTTACATCACAGGGGGCCAATCAGCCCCAGCATTTT
v_call: TRBV2; clone_size: .; j_call: TRBJ2-1; d_call: TRBD2; cdr3_aa: CASSRTSGGRGEQFF; cdr3_nt: TGTGCCAGCAGTCGGACTAGCGGGGGCAGAGGTGAGCAGTTCTTC
v_call: TRBV5-1; clone_size: .; j_call: TRBJ2-2; d_call: .; cdr3_aa: CASSLDRNTGELFF; cdr3_nt: TGCGCCAGCAGCTTGGACAGAAACACCGGGGAGCTGTTTTTT
v_call: TRBV5-1; clone_size: .; j_call: TRBJ2-1; d_call: TRBD1; cdr3_aa: CASSLQPGQGADEQFF; cdr3_nt: TGCGCCAGCAGCCTACAACCGGGACAGGGAGCGGATGAGCAGTTCTTC
v_call: TRBV7-2; clone_size: .; j_call: TRBJ2-2; d_call: TRBD2; cdr3_aa: CASSQTSGMVTGELFF; cdr3_nt: TGTGCCAGCAGCCAGACTAGCGGGATGGTCACCGGGGAGCTGTTTTTT
v_call: TRBV13; clone_size: .; j_call: TRBJ2-5; d_call: TRBD2; cdr3_aa: CASSILSRLAGGPQETQYF; cdr3_nt: TGTGCCAGCAGCATTCTAAGCCGACTAGCGGGAGGGCCCCAAGAGACCCAGTACTTC
v_call: TRBV20-1; clone_size: .; j_call: TRBJ2-7; d_call: .; cdr3_aa: CSAADAPEQYF; cdr3_nt: TGCAGTGCTGCGGACGCTCCGGAGCAGTACTTC
v_call: TRBV2; clone_size: once; j_call: TRBJ2-3; d_call: .; cdr3_aa: CASSDRVQDTQYF; cdr3_nt: TGTGCCAGCAGTGACAGGGTTCAAGATACGCAGTATTTT
v_call: TRBV4-1; clone_size: .; j_call: TRBJ1-5; d_call: .; cdr3_aa: CASSQDPNQPQHF; cdr3_nt: TGCGCCAGCAGCCAAGATCCAAATCAGCCCCAGCATTTT
v_call: TRBV5-1; clone_size: .; j_call: TRBJ2-7; d_call: .; cdr3_aa: CASSLAGDEQYF; cdr3_nt: TGCGCCAGCAGCTTGGCCGGGGACGAGCAGTACTTC
v_call: TRBV18; clone_size: .; j_call: TRBJ1-1; d_call: TRBD1; cdr3_aa: CASSPIDRADAEAFF; cdr3_nt: TGTGCCAGCTCACCGATAGACAGGGCAGACGCTGAAGCTTTCTTT
v_call: TRBV28; clone_size: .; j_call: TRBJ2-1; d_call: .; cdr3_aa: CASSSLPRGPYNEQFF; cdr3_nt: TGTGCCAGCAGTTCCCTCCCGCGGGGGCCCTACAATGAGCAGTTCTTC
v_call: TRBV18; clone_size: .; j_call: TRBJ2-3; d_call: TRBD2; cdr3_aa: CASSPRTREDTQYF; cdr3_nt: TGTGCCAGCTCACCACGGACTAGAGAAGATACGCAGTATTTT
v_call: TRBV19; clone_size: .; j_call: TRBJ2-1; d_call: .; cdr3_aa: CASKKGPENEQFF; cdr3_nt: TGTGCCAGTAAGAAGGGGCCGGAAAATGAGCAGTTCTTC
v_call: TRBV6-6; clone_size: .; j_call: TRBJ1-5; d_call: .; cdr3_aa: CASSPGLVDQPQHF; cdr3_nt: TGTGCCAGCAGTCCCGGACTCGTCGATCAGCCCCAGCATTTT
v_call: TRBV10-3; clone_size: .; j_call: TRBJ2-7; d_call: TRBD2; cdr3_aa: CAISFGTSGAYEQYF; cdr3_nt: TGTGCCATCTCCTTTGGGACTAGCGGCGCCTACGAGCAGTACTTC
v_call: TRBV28; clone_size: .; j_call: TRBJ1-4; d_call: .; cdr3_aa: CASSLREKLFF; cdr3_nt: TGTGCCAGCAGCCTTCGTGAAAAACTGTTTTTT
v_call: TRBV11-3; clone_size: .; j_call: TRBJ2-7; d_call: TRBD2; cdr3_aa: CASSLNSGSTYEQYF; cdr3_nt: TGTGCCAGCAGCCTGAACAGCGGGAGTACCTACGAGCAGTACTTC
v_call: TRBV15; clone_size: once; j_call: TRBJ2-3; d_call: .; cdr3_aa: CATSRDPPDTQYF; cdr3_nt: TGTGCCACCAGCAGAGATCCCCCCGATACGCAGTATTTT
v_call: TRBV30; clone_size: .; j_call: TRBJ2-7; d_call: .; cdr3_aa: CAWGSSYEQYF; cdr3_nt: TGTGCCTGGGGGTCAAGCTACGAGCAGTACTTC
v_call: TRBV21-1; clone_size: once; j_call: TRBJ2-2; d_call: .; cdr3_aa: CASSKEVAGELFF; cdr3_nt: TGTGCCAGCAGCAAAGAGGTAGCCGGGGAGCTGTTTTTT
v_call: TRBV6-5; clone_size: .; j_call: TRBJ1-5; d_call: .; cdr3_aa: CASSQGRSNQPQHF; cdr3_nt: TGTGCCAGCAGTCAGGGTAGGAGCAATCAGCCCCAGCATTTT
v_call: TRBV28; clone_size: .; j_call: TRBJ1-2; d_call: .; cdr3_aa: CASSSPNYGYTF; cdr3_nt: TGTGCCAGCAGTTCGCCGAACTATGGCTACACCTTC
v_call: TRBV5-4; clone_size: .; j_call: TRBJ2-4; d_call: TRBD1; cdr3_aa: CASSLPGTGKNIQYF; cdr3_nt: TGTGCCAGCAGCTTGCCCGGGACAGGCAAAAACATTCAGTACTTC
v_call: TRBV10-1; clone_size: .; j_call: TRBJ2-2; d_call: .; cdr3_aa: CASSDGVPGELFF; cdr3_nt: TGCGCCAGCAGTGATGGGGTTCCCGGGGAGCTGTTTTTT
v_call: TRBV19; clone_size: .; j_call: TRBJ2-5; d_call: .; cdr3_aa: CASSLLSRPSGETQYF; cdr3_nt: TGTGCCAGTAGCCTCCTCTCCCGGCCGTCGGGGGAGACCCAGTACTTC
v_call: TRBV18; clone_size: once; j_call: TRBJ2-7; d_call: .; cdr3_aa: CASSLETDREQYF; cdr3_nt: TGTGCCAGCTCACTTGAGACAGACCGCGAGCAGTACTTC
v_call: TRBV2; clone_size: .; j_call: TRBJ2-6; d_call: .; cdr3_aa: CARRDSGANVLTF; cdr3_nt: TGTGCCAGGAGGGACTCTGGGGCCAACGTCCTGACTTTC
v_call: TRBV11-2; clone_size: .; j_call: TRBJ2-4; d_call: TRBD2; cdr3_aa: CASSFDRLAGPAKNIQYF; cdr3_nt: TGTGCCAGCAGCTTTGACCGACTAGCGGGACCAGCCAAAAACATTCAGTACTTC
v_call: TRBV10-3; clone_size: .; j_call: TRBJ2-1; d_call: .; cdr3_aa: CAISGQIYDEQFF; cdr3_nt: TGTGCCATCAGCGGACAGATATACGATGAGCAGTTCTTC
v_call: TRBV6-5; clone_size: .; j_call: TRBJ2-7; d_call: .; cdr3_aa: CASKPGSTYEQYF; cdr3_nt: TGTGCCAGCAAGCCAGGGTCCACCTACGAGCAGTACTTC
v_call: TRBV9; clone_size: .; j_call: TRBJ2-1; d_call: .; cdr3_aa: CASSPPGTYNEQFF; cdr3_nt: TGTGCCAGCAGCCCACCTGGGACGTACAATGAGCAGTTCTTC
v_call: TRBV2; clone_size: few; j_call: TRBJ1-1; d_call: .; cdr3_aa: CASSEYLNGAFF; cdr3_nt: TGTGCCAGCAGTGAATACCTCAATGGAGCTTTCTTT
v_call: TRBV6-6; clone_size: .; j_call: TRBJ2-2; d_call: TRBD1; cdr3_aa: CASRSGQGRTGELFF; cdr3_nt: TGTGCCAGCAGATCAGGACAGGGGCGGACCGGGGAGCTGTTTTTT